This T cell receptor beta chain derives from a study of cytomegalovirus exposure and HLA in healthy donors. Notes on the study in general: TCR beta sequences reportedly predicted the HLA-A and HLA-B alleles of most subjects accurately. A later analysis found that most CMV-associated TCR beta chains appeared HLA-restricted. The study designated 150 or so TCR beta chains cytomegalovirus-associated.

A note on this clone: Its antigen is as yet unknown.

In the PCR, 60 Vbeta and 13 Jbeta primers were used. As originally analysed: Later analysis identified some 88 million unique TCR beta chains, approximately 10 million shared. Using immunoSEQ multiplex PCR, the repertoire was profiled, and TCRdb retains in-frame clones only, with some absent. The V and J calls and the clone size are those of that table, but D and trimming were determined from the DNA. The sample records 150,000 to 200,000 clones, roughly 78% being singletons. The CDR3 extends over 15 amino acids. The germline V gene has CDR1 SGDLS and CDR2 YYNGEE. The ends were cut back, 3 bases at V and 3 bases at J, with 13 bases in the middle.

The V call is TRBV9, the J call TRBJ1-5; a possible D gene is TRBD1 (6 bases). Sequencing was done on a sample of PBMCs. The TCR comes from a woman under 40 in good health and CMV-seronegative. CDR3 sequence: CASSAEGGFNQPQHF. CDR3 coding DNA: TGTGCCAGCAGCGCAGAAGGGGGTTTCAATCAGCCCCAGCATTTT.